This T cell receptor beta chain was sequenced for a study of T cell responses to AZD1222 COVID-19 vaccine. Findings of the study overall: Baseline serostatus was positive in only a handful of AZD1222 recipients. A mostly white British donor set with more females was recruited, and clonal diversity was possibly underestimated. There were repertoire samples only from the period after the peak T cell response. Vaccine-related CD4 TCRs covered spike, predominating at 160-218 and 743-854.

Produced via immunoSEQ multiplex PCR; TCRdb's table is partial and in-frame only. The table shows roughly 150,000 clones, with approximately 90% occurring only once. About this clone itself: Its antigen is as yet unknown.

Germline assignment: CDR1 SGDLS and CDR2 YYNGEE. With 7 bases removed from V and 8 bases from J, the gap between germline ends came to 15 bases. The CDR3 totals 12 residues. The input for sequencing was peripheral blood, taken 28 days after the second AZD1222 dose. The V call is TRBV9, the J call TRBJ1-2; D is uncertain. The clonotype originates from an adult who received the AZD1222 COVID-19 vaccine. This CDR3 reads CASGPKLGGYTF. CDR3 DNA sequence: TGTGCCAGCGGCCCAAAGCTGGGCGGCTACACCTTC.